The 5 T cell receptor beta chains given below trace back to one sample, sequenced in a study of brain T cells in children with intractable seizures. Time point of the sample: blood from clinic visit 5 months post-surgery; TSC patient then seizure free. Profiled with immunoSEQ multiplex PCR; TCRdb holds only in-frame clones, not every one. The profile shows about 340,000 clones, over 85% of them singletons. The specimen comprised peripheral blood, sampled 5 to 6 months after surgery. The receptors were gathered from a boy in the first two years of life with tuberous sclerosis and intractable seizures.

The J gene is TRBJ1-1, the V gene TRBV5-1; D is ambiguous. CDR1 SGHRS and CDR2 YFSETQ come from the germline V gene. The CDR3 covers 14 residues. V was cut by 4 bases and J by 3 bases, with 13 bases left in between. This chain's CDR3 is CASSKHGEYTEAFF. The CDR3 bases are TGCGCCAGCAGCAAGCACGGGGAGTACACTGAAGCTTTCTTT.

Written as DNA, the CDR3 is TGCGCCAGCAGCCAAGTTTTACCCGGAATGGGCACCTTC. This codes for CASSQVLPGMGTF. The V gene is TRBV4-1, the J gene TRBJ1-2; D is uncertain. The CDR3 is made up of 13 amino acids. With 1 base removed from V and 13 bases from J, the gap between germline ends came to 16 bases. Per germline, CDR1 MGHRA and CDR2 YSYEKL.

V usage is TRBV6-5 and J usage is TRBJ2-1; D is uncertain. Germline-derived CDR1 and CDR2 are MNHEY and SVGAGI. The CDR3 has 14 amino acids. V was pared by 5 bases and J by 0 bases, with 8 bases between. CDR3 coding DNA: TGTGCCAGCAGTCTTACGGGCTCCTACAATGAGCAGTTCTTC. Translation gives CASSLTGSYNEQFF.

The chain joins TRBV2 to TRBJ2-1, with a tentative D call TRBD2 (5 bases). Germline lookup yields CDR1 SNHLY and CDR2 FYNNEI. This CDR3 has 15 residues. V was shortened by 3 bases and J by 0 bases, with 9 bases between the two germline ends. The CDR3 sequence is CASSEGEPSYNEQFF. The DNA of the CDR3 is TGTGCCAGCAGTGAGGGAGAGCCCTCCTACAATGAGCAGTTCTTC.

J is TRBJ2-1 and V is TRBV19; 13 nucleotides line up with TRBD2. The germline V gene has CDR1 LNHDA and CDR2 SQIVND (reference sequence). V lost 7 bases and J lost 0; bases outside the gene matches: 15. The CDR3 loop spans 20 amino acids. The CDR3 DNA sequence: TGTGCCAGTATTAGGTCAGGAGGACTAGCGGGAGCTACCTCCTACAATGAGCAGTTCTTC. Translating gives CASIRSGGLAGATSYNEQFF.